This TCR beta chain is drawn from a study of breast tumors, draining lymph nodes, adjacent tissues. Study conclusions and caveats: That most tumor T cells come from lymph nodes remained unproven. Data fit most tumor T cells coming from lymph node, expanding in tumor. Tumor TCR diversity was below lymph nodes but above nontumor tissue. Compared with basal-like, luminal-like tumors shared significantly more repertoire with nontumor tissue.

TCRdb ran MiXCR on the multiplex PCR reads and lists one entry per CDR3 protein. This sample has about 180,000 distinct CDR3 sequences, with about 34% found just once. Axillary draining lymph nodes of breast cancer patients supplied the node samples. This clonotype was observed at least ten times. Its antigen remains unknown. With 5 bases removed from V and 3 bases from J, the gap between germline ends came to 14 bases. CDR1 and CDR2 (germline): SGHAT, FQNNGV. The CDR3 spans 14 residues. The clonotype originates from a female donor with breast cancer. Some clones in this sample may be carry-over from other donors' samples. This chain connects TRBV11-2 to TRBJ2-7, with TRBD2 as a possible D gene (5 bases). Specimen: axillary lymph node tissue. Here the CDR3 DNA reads TGTGCCAGCAGCACAAACGGGGTCGTCTACGAGCAGTACTTC. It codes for CASSTNGVVYEQYF.